Listed below are T cell receptor beta chains from one sample, sequenced in a study of CD8 T cells in Susac syndrome. TCRdb re-derived calls from the immunoSEQ multiplex PCR reads in MiXCR, one entry per CDR3 protein. In the table there are around 200,000 distinct CDR3 sequences, 95% of which are singletons. Sequenced: CD4+ T cells from PBMCs. The receptors shown here come from a human donor with multiple sclerosis. Both conserved end residues are part of each CDR3. D genes are given only for firm matches. The size entry is marked missing in some rows and otherwise reads once, few, many or a size class.

TRBV20-1	-	TRBJ2-1	-	CSARDLSGSSYNEQFF	TGCAGTGCTAGAGATCTGTCCGGAAGCTCCTACAATGAGCAGTTCTTC
TRBV30	-	TRBJ2-1	TRBD1	CAWSSGQGGKWYNEQFF	TGTGCCTGGAGTTCAGGACAGGGGGGAAAATGGTACAATGAGCAGTTCTTC
TRBV5-4	-	TRBJ1-2	-	CASSLIGGAVPGYTF	TGTGCCAGCAGCTTGATTGGGGGCGCAGTGCCTGGCTACACCTTC
TRBV9	-	TRBJ1-6	-	CASSVGLLRGGNSPLHF	TGTGCCAGCAGCGTAGGACTCTTGCGTGGGGGAAATTCACCCCTCCACTTT
TRBV30	-	TRBJ1-1	-	CAWSVRNWAFF	TGTGCCTGGAGTGTACGCAATTGGGCTTTCTTT
TRBV7-9	-	TRBJ2-7	-	CASSRPVTGAGNEQYF	TGTGCCAGCAGCCGCCCGGTCACGGGGGCCGGGAACGAGCAGTACTTC
TRBV5-1	-	TRBJ2-3	-	CASSLGQTRVYTQYF	TGCGCCAGCAGCTTGGGGCAGACACGCGTTTATACGCAGTATTTT
TRBV29-1	few	TRBJ2-1	-	CSARGGGLGNEQFF	TGCAGCGCACGCGGAGGGGGTCTTGGGAATGAGCAGTTCTTC
TRBV6-5	-	TRBJ2-7	TRBD1	CASSYAGQAPYEQYF	TGTGCCAGCAGTTACGCGGGACAGGCCCCCTACGAGCAGTACTTC
TRBV20-1	-	TRBJ1-5	-	CSAIPGGNQPQHF	TGCAGTGCTATTCCGGGGGGCAATCAGCCCCAGCATTTT
TRBV20-1	-	TRBJ2-3	-	CSEGDTDTQYF	TGCAGCGAGGGGGACACAGATACGCAGTATTTT
TRBV12-3/TRBV12-4	-	TRBJ2-1	TRBD2	CASSELAEVWIEQFF	TGTGCCAGCAGTGAACTAGCGGAGGTTTGGATTGAGCAGTTCTTC
TRBV6-5	-	TRBJ2-5	-	CASSYPAETQYF	TGTGCCAGCAGTTACCCCGCGGAGACCCAGTACTTC
TRBV29-1	-	TRBJ2-7	TRBD1	CSGNDRGSGEQYF	TGCAGCGGAAACGACAGGGGGTCGGGCGAGCAGTACTTC
TRBV29-1	-	TRBJ1-1	-	CSEMGPNTEAFF	TGCAGCGAAATGGGGCCGAACACTGAAGCTTTCTTT
TRBV29-1	-	TRBJ1-2	-	CSVVGDGRINYGYTF	TGCAGCGTTGTAGGGGACGGCCGAATCAACTATGGCTACACCTTC
TRBV20-1	-	TRBJ2-5	TRBD1	CSARPRDRGLETQYF	TGCAGTGCTAGACCCCGAGACAGGGGGCTGGAGACCCAGTACTTC
TRBV7-8	-	TRBJ2-7	-	CASSQHPGEQYF	TGTGCCAGCAGCCAACACCCGGGCGAGCAGTACTTC
TRBV20-1	-	TRBJ2-5	TRBD2	CSARLRGVTETQYF	TGCAGTGCTAGGCTCCGGGGGGTTACGGAGACCCAGTACTTC
TRBV30	-	TRBJ2-6	-	CAWSVRVGRSSGANVLTF	TGTGCCTGGAGTGTACGTGTCGGGCGGAGCTCTGGGGCCAACGTCCTGACTTTC
TRBV11-2	-	TRBJ1-2	TRBD1	CASSLTTGKDYGYTF	TGTGCCAGCAGCTTGACGACAGGGAAGGACTATGGCTACACCTTC
TRBV30	-	TRBJ2-3	-	CAWSARGDTQYF	TGTGCCTGGAGTGCTAGAGGAGATACGCAGTATTTT
TRBV12-3/TRBV12-4	-	TRBJ2-7	TRBD1	CASSLDRVDVEQYF	TGTGCCAGCAGTTTGGACAGGGTCGACGTCGAGCAGTACTTC
TRBV12-3/TRBV12-4	-	TRBJ2-7	-	CASSLRSPGAQYF	TGTGCCAGCAGTTTACGCAGCCCCGGGGCGCAGTACTTC
TRBV29-1	once	TRBJ2-3	TRBD2	CSVDRIAGRFTDTQYF	TGCAGCGTCGATCGGATAGCGGGGAGATTCACAGATACGCAGTATTTT
TRBV4-1	-	TRBJ2-1	-	CASSVLPVILNEQFF	TGCGCCAGCAGCGTACTCCCAGTTATACTAAATGAGCAGTTCTTC
TRBV24-1	once	TRBJ2-3	TRBD1	CATSGTGADTQYF	TGTGCCACCAGTGGGACAGGGGCAGATACGCAGTATTTT
TRBV5-1	-	TRBJ1-2	-	CASSWDGFGYTF	TGCGCCAGCAGCTGGGACGGCTTTGGCTACACCTTC
TRBV4-2	-	TRBJ2-6	-	CASSQGGVSGANVLTF	TGTGCCAGCAGCCAAGGGGGCGTCTCTGGGGCCAACGTCCTGACTTTC
TRBV5-1	-	TRBJ1-1	-	CASSLQLNTEAFF	TGCGCCAGCAGCCTACAGTTAAACACTGAAGCTTTCTTT
TRBV29-1	-	TRBJ2-2	TRBD1	CSARTGTGTGELFF	TGCAGCGCCCGGACAGGGACGGGGACCGGGGAGCTGTTTTTT
TRBV20-1	-	TRBJ2-1	-	CSARVGTAYNEQFF	TGCAGTGCTAGAGTGGGAACCGCCTACAATGAGCAGTTCTTC
TRBV2	-	TRBJ1-1	-	CASREYRENTEAFF	TGTGCCAGCAGAGAATACAGGGAAAACACTGAAGCTTTCTTT
TRBV18	many	TRBJ2-5	-	CASSPGETQYF	TGTGCCAGCAGTCCCGGAGAGACCCAGTACTTC
TRBV3-1	-	TRBJ2-6	-	CASTLLGQLVSGANVLTF	TGTGCCAGCACCCTCCTCGGACAGCTCGTCTCTGGGGCCAACGTCCTGACTTTC
TRBV3-1	-	TRBJ1-4	-	CASSQVGNEKLFF	TGTGCCAGCAGCCAAGTTGGTAATGAAAAACTGTTTTTT
TRBV27	-	TRBJ1-3	-	CASSPPGNTIYF	TGTGCCAGCAGCCCACCTGGAAACACCATATATTTT
TRBV14	-	TRBJ2-5	-	CASSQDQGETQYF	TGTGCCAGCAGCCAAGACCAGGGAGAGACCCAGTACTTC
TRBV30	-	TRBJ1-2	-	CAWNPRPPRGYTF	TGTGCCTGGAATCCCCGGCCGCCACGTGGCTACACCTTC
TRBV20-1	-	TRBJ2-1	-	CSARAALNEQFF	TGCAGTGCTAGAGCGGCGCTTAATGAGCAGTTCTTC
TRBV5-1	once	TRBJ2-5	TRBD1	CASSTTTGTGETQYF	TGCGCCAGCAGCACGACGACAGGGACGGGAGAGACCCAGTACTTC